This T cell receptor beta chain was identified during a study of T-cell reconstitution after alpha-beta-depleted transplantation in children. This CDR3 has 15 residues. Between the trimmed V and J ends, which lost 0 bases and 3 bases, there was a span of 9 bases. Germline CDR1 is KGHSY and CDR2 is FQNENV. Researchers prepared the TCRbeta library using unique molecular identifiers, the study reports. Each CDR3 protein gets one entry after TCRdb re-called the PCR reads with MiXCR. The sample lists roughly 500,000 distinct CDR3 sequences, 10% to 13% occurring once. Many counts were recorded for this clonotype.

The receptor was derived from a child aged 2-15 years with inherited bone marrow failure, due to receive a stem cell transplant. Material: PBMCs, obtained before TCRalphabeta/CD19-depleted stem cell transplant. The rearrangement links TRBV16 to TRBJ1-5, with D unresolved. Written as DNA, the CDR3 is TGTGCCAGCAGCCAATCCTCGGCCGTCAATCAGCCCCAGCATTTT. Its translation: CASSQSSAVNQPQHF.